The clone carrying this T cell receptor beta chain has more than one count but fewer than ten. The data were obtained in a study of long-term antiretroviral therapy in people with HIV. Survey level was the resolution at which the v3.0 immunoSEQ assay ran. Method: immunoSEQ multiplex PCR; TCRdb's copy keeps in-frame clones and lacks some. The table includes roughly 12,000 clones, roughly 80% detected once. The TCR originated in a woman between 35 and 50 years old with HIV. The sample consisted of unsorted PBMCs, taken 0.8 years before starting antiretroviral therapy.

This chain's CDR3 is CATSRKDRRWNEQYF. The DNA of the CDR3 is TGTGCCACCAGCAGGAAGGACAGGCGTTGGAACGAGCAGTACTTC. The chain carries TRBV15 and TRBJ2-7; 7 bases align to TRBD1. The CDR3 runs to 15 residues. The V gene end was trimmed by 3 bases and the J gene end by 5 bases; junction bases not matched to a gene: 10. CDR1 is LNHNV, CDR2 YYDKDF, per germline (reference sequence).